This TCR beta chain was obtained from a study of blood T cells in healthy people across ages. Germline V gene lookup returns CDR1 SGHRS and CDR2 YFSETQ. Trimming cost V 1 base and J 7 bases, with 16 bases left between them. The CDR3 has 15 amino acids. A second PCR of about 7 to 11 cycles used a sample-barcoded 5' primer and a J-beta primer mix. MiXCR, applied by TCRdb to the 5' RACE reads, yields one record per CDR3 protein. The sample lists 1.8 million or so distinct CDR3 sequences, around 40% occurring once. This receptor was taken from a human donor in good health. The chain uses TRBV5-1 and TRBJ2-3, with unresolved D. Sequencing was performed on blood. In DNA, the CDR3 is TGCGCCAGCAGCTTGAGCCCCCAAAAGGGCTATACGCAGTATTTT. Protein sequence: CASSLSPQKGYTQYF. Based on the CDR3 plus reference TRBV5-1 and TRBJ2-3, the full variable domain is KAGVTQTPRYLIKTRGQQVTLSCSPISGHRSVSWYQQTPGQGLQFLFEYFSETQRNKGNFPGRFSGRQFSNSRSEMNVSTLELGDSALYLCASSLSPQKGYTQYFGPGTRLTVL.